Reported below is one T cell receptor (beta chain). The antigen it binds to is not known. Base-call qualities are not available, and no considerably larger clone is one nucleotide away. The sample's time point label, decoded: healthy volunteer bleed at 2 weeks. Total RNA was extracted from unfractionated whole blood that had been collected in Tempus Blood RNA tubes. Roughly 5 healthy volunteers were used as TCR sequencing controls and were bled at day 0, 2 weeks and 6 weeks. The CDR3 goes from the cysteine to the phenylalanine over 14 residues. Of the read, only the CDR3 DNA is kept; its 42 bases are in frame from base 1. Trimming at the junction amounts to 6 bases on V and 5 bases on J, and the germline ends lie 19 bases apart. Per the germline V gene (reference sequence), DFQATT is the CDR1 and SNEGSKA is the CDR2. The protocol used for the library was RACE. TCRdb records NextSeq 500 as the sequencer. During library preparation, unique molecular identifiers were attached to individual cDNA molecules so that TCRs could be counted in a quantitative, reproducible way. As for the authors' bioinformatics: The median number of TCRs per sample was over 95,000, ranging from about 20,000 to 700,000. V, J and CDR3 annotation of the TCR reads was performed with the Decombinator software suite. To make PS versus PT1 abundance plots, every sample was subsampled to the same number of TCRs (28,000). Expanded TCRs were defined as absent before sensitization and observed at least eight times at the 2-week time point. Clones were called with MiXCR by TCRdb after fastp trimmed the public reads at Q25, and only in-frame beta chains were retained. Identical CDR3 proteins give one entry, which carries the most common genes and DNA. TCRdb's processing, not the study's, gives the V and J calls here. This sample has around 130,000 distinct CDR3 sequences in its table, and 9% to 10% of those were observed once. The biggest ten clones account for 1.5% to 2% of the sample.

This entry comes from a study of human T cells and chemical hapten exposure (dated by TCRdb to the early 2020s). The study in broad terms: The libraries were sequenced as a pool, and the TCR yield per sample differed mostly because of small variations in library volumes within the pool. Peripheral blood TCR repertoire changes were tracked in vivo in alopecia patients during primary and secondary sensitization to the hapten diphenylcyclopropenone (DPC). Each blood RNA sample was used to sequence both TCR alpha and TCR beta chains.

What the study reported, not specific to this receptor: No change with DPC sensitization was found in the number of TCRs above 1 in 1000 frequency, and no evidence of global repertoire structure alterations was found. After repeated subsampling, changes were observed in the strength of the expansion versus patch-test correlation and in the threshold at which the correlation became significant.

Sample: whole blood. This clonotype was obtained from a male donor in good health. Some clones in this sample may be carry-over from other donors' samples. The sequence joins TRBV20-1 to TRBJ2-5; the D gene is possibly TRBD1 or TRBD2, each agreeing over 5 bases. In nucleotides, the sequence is TGCAGTGCCCCACCCACTAGGGACGGGGAGACCCAGTACTTC. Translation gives CSAPPTRDGETQYF.